These 29 T cell receptor beta chains share one sample of origin, sequenced in a study of response to subunit inactivated influenza vaccine. Via MiXCR, TCRdb re-called the RT-PCR reads, giving one row per CDR3 protein. The data hold approximately 700,000 distinct CDR3 sequences, with about 14% observed a single time. The starting material was PBMCs from blood, obtained 14 to 15 days before vaccination. All receptors derive from a man aged 50-60 years who received an inactivated influenza vaccine.

This clonotype was detected ten times or more. The chain recombines TRBV7-9 with TRBJ1-2; D is possibly TRBD1 (5 bases). Germline lookup yields CDR1 SEHNR and CDR2 FQNEAQ (reference sequence). The ends were cut back, 1 base at V and 8 bases at J, with 11 bases in the middle. CDR3 size: 13 residues. CDR3 residues: CASSLVGAGGYTF. CDR3 nucleotide sequence: TGTGCCAGCAGCTTAGTCGGGGCTGGCGGCTACACCTTC.

The rearrangement uses TRBV20-1 and TRBJ1-1; maybe TRBD1 (5 bases). The CDR3 is 16 amino acids. The germline CDR1 and CDR2 sequences are DFQATT and SNEGSKA (reference sequence). V was trimmed by 0 bases and J by 0 bases, leaving 14 bases between them. The CDR3 loop is CSARDPDRPMNTEAFF. CDR3 nucleotide sequence: TGCAGTGCTAGAGATCCAGACAGACCGATGAACACTGAAGCTTTCTTT.

This sequence joins TRBV6-2 or TRBV6-3 and TRBJ1-4; no definite D call. In germline, CDR1 is MNHEY, CDR2 SVGEGT. Trimming removed 6 bases at V and 4 bases at J, with 9 bases between. This CDR3 contains 13 residues. The CDR3 is CASSYDGNEKLFF. The CDR3 DNA reads as TGTGCCAGCAGCTACGACGGTAATGAAAAACTGTTTTTT.

The chain combines TRBV7-3 with TRBJ2-3, with D possibly being TRBD2 (5 bases). The CDR3 covers 16 residues. Germline CDR1 and CDR2: SGHTA and FQGTGA. V was cut by 5 bases and J by 0 bases, with 15 bases left in between. The CDR3 sequence: CASSPRSGTSTDTQYF. CDR3 sequence (DNA): TGTGCCAGCAGCCCAAGATCGGGAACTAGCACAGATACGCAGTATTTT.

This clonotype was detected only a few times. This chain connects TRBV20-1 to TRBJ2-5; the match to TRBD2 covers 8 bases. Germline V CDR1 and CDR2: DFQATT, SNEGSKA (reference sequence). V lost 2 bases and J lost 2; bases outside the gene matches: 7. The CDR3 length is 15 residues. CDR3 DNA: TGCAGTGCTAGAACGACCAGCGGGAGACAAGAGACCCAGTACTTC. The encoded protein is CSARTTSGRQETQYF.

This chain uses TRBV7-9 with TRBJ1-1, with 8 nucleotides matching TRBD1. Per germline, CDR1 SEHNR and CDR2 FQNEAQ (reference sequence). The CDR3 spans 13 residues. V trimming: 5 bases; J trimming: 6 bases; junction bases outside the gene matches: 5. This CDR3 reads CASSPDRVSEAFF. In DNA, the CDR3 is TGTGCCAGCAGCCCGGACAGGGTTTCTGAAGCTTTCTTT.

This clonotype was detected a few times. Here the CDR3 reads CASSQDGYYGYTF. The CDR3, as DNA: TGTGCCAGCAGCCAAGATGGTTACTATGGCTACACCTTC. V usage is TRBV14 and J usage is TRBJ1-2; no clear D gene. The CDR3 length is 13 residues. From germline, CDR1 is SGHDN and CDR2 FVKESK. V was cut by 0 bases and J by 3 bases, with 5 bases left in between.

The V gene is TRBV24-1, the J gene TRBJ2-3, with 7 bases aligning to TRBD1. Germline V lookup: CDR1 KGHDR, CDR2 SFDVKD. The CDR3 has 12 residues. V gave up 4 bases and J gave up 8 bases; unmatched junction bases: 2. The CDR3: CATSENRGTQYF. The CDR3 DNA follows: TGTGCCACCAGTGAGAACAGGGGTACGCAGTATTTT.

This clonotype came up a few times. Its ends do not fully match the called genes, so a read error is possible. V is TRBV29-1 and J is TRBJ1-2; 9 bases align to TRBD1. The CDR3 spans 10 residues. CDR1 is SQVTM and CDR2 is ANQGSEA in the germline V gene. The CDR3 is CSVGQGVSIF. The CDR3 DNA follows: TGCAGCGTTGGACAGGGGGTTTCAATATTC.

This clonotype appeared many times. The chain employs TRBV4-3 and TRBJ2-2; a possible D gene is TRBD2 (6 bases). CDR3 size: 17 residues. Germline values: CDR1 LGHNA, CDR2 YSLEER. V was pared by 2 bases and J by 1 base, with 14 bases between. In nucleotides, the CDR3 is TGCGCCAGCAGCCAACTTACGGCGGGGATGAACACCGGGGAGCTGTTTTTT. It yields the protein CASSQLTAGMNTGELFF.

The V gene is TRBV27, the J gene TRBJ1-1, with D maybe TRBD1 (5 bases). CDR1 is MNHEY, CDR2 SMNVEV, per germline (reference sequence). The CDR3 runs to 14 residues. V lost 3 bases and J lost 12, with 20 bases in between. CDR3 DNA: TGTGCCAGCAGTTTTTCGGACACCGGTAGATCCCCTTTCTTT. Translated: CASSFSDTGRSPFF.

This clonotype was counted between two and nine times. This chain links TRBV5-5 with TRBJ2-5; TRBD1 agrees at 7 bases. J was trimmed by 1 base and V by 0 bases; bases with no gene match: 6. The CDR3 has 16 amino acids. CDR1 is SGHKS and CDR2 is YYEKEE in the germline V gene (reference sequence). CDR3 protein: CASSLGDRVGQETQYF. CDR3 coding DNA: TGTGCCAGCAGCTTGGGCGACAGGGTGGGCCAAGAGACCCAGTACTTC.

The V call is TRBV5-1, the J call TRBJ2-2; no clear D. Germline V lookup: CDR1 SGHRS, CDR2 YFSETQ. Between the trimmed V and J ends, which lost 4 bases and 7 bases, there was a span of 5 bases. The CDR3 extends over 11 amino acids. The CDR3 DNA reads TGCGCCAGCAGCACCCTCGGGGAGCTGTTTTTT. This translates into CASSTLGELFF.

V and J are TRBV4-3 and TRBJ2-1; D gene uncertain. CDR3 length: 17 residues. Germline assignment: CDR1 LGHNA and CDR2 YSLEER. The V end was cut by 0 bases, the J end by 0 bases, with 12 bases between. The chain's CDR3 is CASSQEGGHSSYNEQFF. The CDR3 nucleotides are TGCGCCAGCAGCCAAGAAGGTGGCCACTCCTCCTACAATGAGCAGTTCTTC.

Here the CDR3 DNA reads TGTGCCAGCAGCTTAAGACAGGGTTTGCGAAGCGAGCAGTACTTC. Protein sequence: CASSLRQGLRSEQYF. The chain uses TRBV7-2 and TRBJ2-7, with 7 bases identical to TRBD1. The V gene's germline CDR1 is SGHTA and CDR2 FQGNSA. This CDR3 has 15 amino acids. V lost 2 bases to trimming and J lost 6 bases; unmatched junction nucleotides: 10.

This clonotype was observed a handful of times. The rearrangement links TRBV30 to TRBJ2-1, with D tentatively TRBD2 (6 bases). V dropped 0 bases and J dropped 6 bases, with 18 bases sitting between them. Germline assignment: CDR1 GTSNPN and CDR2 SVGIG (reference sequence). This CDR3 comprises 16 residues. CDR3 protein: CAWSVRVGSIPNEQFF. The CDR3, as DNA: TGTGCCTGGAGTGTACGGGTCGGGAGTATCCCCAATGAGCAGTTCTTC.

The rearrangement links TRBV4-2 to TRBJ2-4; D is ambiguous. CDR3 length equals 18 residues. Per the germline V gene, CDR1 is LGHNA and CDR2 is YNFKEQ. Trimming left V 0 bases short and J 0 bases short, with 15 bases between. CDR3 nucleotides: TGTGCCAGCAGCCAAGAGGCTAAATCATTTATAGCCAAAAACATTCAGTACTTC. Translation: CASSQEAKSFIAKNIQYF.

The V gene is TRBV19, the J gene TRBJ2-1, with TRBD2 matching 13 bases. The CDR3 covers 15 residues. Germline V lookup: CDR1 LNHDA, CDR2 SQIVND (reference sequence). V lost 2 bases to trimming and J lost 7 bases; unmatched junction nucleotides: 2. CDR3 sequence reads: CASSIQGLAGNEQFF. CDR3 DNA: TGTGCCAGTAGTATACAGGGACTAGCGGGAAATGAGCAGTTCTTC.

There are a few counts of this clonotype. The V gene is TRBV20-1, the J gene TRBJ1-6, with D possibly TRBD1 on 5 matching bases. This CDR3 region has 14 residues. CDR1 and CDR2 (germline): DFQATT, SNEGSKA (reference sequence). Deletions cut 6 bases from V and 0 bases from J, with 9 bases between. CDR3 nucleotides: TGCAGTGCCCCCGACAGCTCCTATAATTCACCCCTCCACTTT. Translated: CSAPDSSYNSPLHF.

The chain recombines TRBV12-3 or TRBV12-4 with TRBJ2-3; the D gene is possibly TRBD2 (5 bases). Trimming cost V 1 base and J 8 bases, with 7 bases left between them. CDR3 length equals 12 residues. The CDR3 nucleotides read TGTGCCAGCAGTTTAGTGGCGGGTACGCAGTATTTT. Amino acids: CASSLVAGTQYF.

This clonotype has just a few counts. This chain uses TRBV20-1 with TRBJ2-7; D might be TRBD1 (6 bases). The germline CDR1 and CDR2 sequences are DFQATT and SNEGSKA (reference sequence). Trimming took off 1 base at V and 4 bases at J, with 14 bases between the two ends. The CDR3 covers 14 residues. The CDR3, as DNA: TGCAGTGCTAGAGGATTGGACAGTGCGTACGAGCAGTACTTC. As protein: CSARGLDSAYEQYF.

V and J are TRBV5-1 and TRBJ2-7, with 7 positions matching TRBD2. The CDR3 totals 13 residues. V was clipped by 4 bases and J by 1 base; unmatched bases: 2. CDR1 is SGHRS, CDR2 YFSETQ, per germline. The CDR3 sequence is CASSGGVSYEQYF. CDR3 coding DNA: TGCGCCAGCAGCGGGGGGGTGTCCTACGAGCAGTACTTC.

This clonotype showed up many times. The rearrangement uses TRBV4-1 and TRBJ1-1; a weak D match, TRBD1 (5 bases). V lost 4 bases and J lost 10, with 16 bases in between. Germline V lookup: CDR1 MGHRA, CDR2 YSYEKL. CDR3 size: 13 residues. This CDR3 reads CASSRLTTRGAFF. DNA for the CDR3: TGCGCCAGCAGCCGACTTACCACGAGGGGAGCTTTCTTT.

This clonotype showed up just a few times. The V and J genes are TRBV5-1 and TRBJ2-3, with a tentative D call TRBD2 (5 bases). Germline-derived CDR1 and CDR2 are SGHRS and YFSETQ. Trimming pared 4 bases from V and 1 base from J, leaving 13 bases between. This CDR3 comprises 15 residues. CDR3 nucleotide sequence: TGCGCCAGCAGCCAAGCGGACTGGGGCACAGATACGCAGTATTTT. This codes for CASSQADWGTDTQYF.

A few counts support this clonotype. The chain combines TRBV27 with TRBJ2-7; 7 positions agree with TRBD1. The J segment lost 7 bases and the V segment lost 5 bases, leaving 11 bases of the junction unmatched. This CDR3 region has 14 residues. CDR1 and CDR2 from the germline V gene are MNHEY and SMNVEV (reference sequence). The CDR3 region has the DNA TGTGCCAGCAGTACCGCTGAGGGGGCGCGGGAGCAGTACTTC. Protein sequence: CASSTAEGAREQYF.

This clonotype was seen a few times. The V gene is TRBV29-1, the J gene TRBJ2-3; D uncertain. This CDR3 spans 14 amino acids. Germline V gene sequence: CDR1 SQVTM, CDR2 ANQGSEA. V lost 4 bases and J 5 bases, leaving 16 bases between the germline ends. The CDR3 spells CSVGLGFSGDTQYF. In nucleotides, the CDR3 is TGCAGCGTTGGGTTAGGGTTTAGTGGAGATACGCAGTATTTT.

The rearrangement joins TRBV6-1 to TRBJ2-2, with TRBD1 matching over 7 bases. Germline V gives CDR1 MNHNS, CDR2 SASEGT. The trim removed 5 bases at V and 1 base at J, leaving 7 bases unmatched. This CDR3 is 16 amino acids long. Here the CDR3 DNA reads TGTGCCAGCAGTCTAAGAGGGGGCCTGAACACCGGGGAGCTGTTTTTT. It is translated as CASSLRGGLNTGELFF.

This clonotype has a handful of counts. One junction end disagrees with the germline gene, perhaps due to a read error. The rearrangement joins TRBV2 to TRBJ1-2, with D tentatively TRBD1 (5 bases). The CDR3 totals 18 residues. Germline-derived CDR1 and CDR2 are SNHLY and FYNNEI. CDR3 nucleotide sequence: TGTGCCCGCAGTCTGGGATTACGAGGGGTGGCCGGTTCCTATGGCTACACCTTC. Its protein is CARSLGLRGVAGSYGYTF.

This clonotype turned up a few times. Here the CDR3 reads CASGKDRPCREQYF. DNA for the CDR3: TGTGCCAGCGGAAAGGACAGGCCCTGTAGGGAGCAGTACTTC. This chain uses TRBV6-7 with TRBJ2-7; 7 bases match TRBD1. TRBV6-7 is treated as an ORF (open reading frame) with a function not yet certain. The CDR3 is 14 amino acids. V trimming: 8 bases; J trimming: 7 bases; junction bases outside the gene matches: 14.